The entry that follows covers one T cell receptor (beta chain) sequence. TCR beta CDR3 regions were amplified from RNA. First-round RT-PCR targeting the TCR CDR3 was performed with the HTBI primer set. TCRdb reprocessed the multiplex PCR reads with MiXCR, giving one entry per CDR3 protein. The sample consists of 350,000 to 450,000 distinct CDR3 sequences, more than 13% of them appearing once. The record originates from a study of T cells in Graves' hyperthyroidism and ophthalmopathy. The CDR3 contains 13 residues. Trimming pared 6 bases from V and 3 bases from J, leaving 12 bases between. The source is a man aged 45-65 years with Graves' ophthalmopathy. The chain is built from TRBV12-3 or TRBV12-4 and TRBJ2-7; D is tentatively TRBD1 or TRBD2 (5 bases each). Sequencing input: blood. CDR3 region: CASSPEGSYEQYF. In DNA form, the CDR3 reads TGTGCCAGCAGCCCCGAGGGGAGCTACGAGCAGTACTTC.